This T cell receptor beta chain appears in the sequencing data of a study of control samples from healthy donors and cancer patients (TCRdb year 2020). CDR1 is given as SGHRS and CDR2 as YFSETQ, both from the germline V gene. V sheds 6 bases and J sheds 2 bases, leaving 15 bases between their ends. The CDR3 runs 14 amino acids, cysteine and phenylalanine included. Of the read, only the CDR3 DNA is kept; its 42 bases are in frame from base 1. With regard to this clone: No antigen is known for it. No clone much larger than this one lies a single base away; base qualities are absent.

The method behind the library was the immunoSEQ multiplex PCR assay. In its TCRdb copy, this immuneACCESS table keeps in-frame sequences only and misses some clones. Where compared with another copy, unresolved V genes explain less than half of these, and the others have no known cause. The sample data list about 51,000 clones, and approximately 89% of these were observed just once. The ten biggest clones cover 1.6% of the sample. The receptor's source is a man aged 40-55 years with colorectal cancer. The chain was built from TRBV5-1 and TRBJ2-7, with no confident D gene call. Sequenced material: PBMCs. In nucleotides, the sequence is TGCGCCAGCACCCCTAACGCAGGTACCTACGAGCAGTACTTC. The resulting protein is CASTPNAGTYEQYF.